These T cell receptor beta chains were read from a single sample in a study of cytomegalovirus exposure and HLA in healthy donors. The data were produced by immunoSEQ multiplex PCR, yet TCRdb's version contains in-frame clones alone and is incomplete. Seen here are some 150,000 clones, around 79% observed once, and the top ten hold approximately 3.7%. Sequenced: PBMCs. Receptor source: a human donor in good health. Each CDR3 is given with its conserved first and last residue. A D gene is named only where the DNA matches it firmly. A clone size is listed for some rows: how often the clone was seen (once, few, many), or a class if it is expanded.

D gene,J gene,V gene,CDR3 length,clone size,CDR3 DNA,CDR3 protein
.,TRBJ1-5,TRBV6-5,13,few,TGTGCCAGCAGTGAGAGCTTTGATCAGCCCCAGCATTTT,CASSESFDQPQHF
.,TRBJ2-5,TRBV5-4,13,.,TGTGCCAGCAGCTCCCCGGGGGGCGAGACCCAGTACTTC,CASSSPGGETQYF
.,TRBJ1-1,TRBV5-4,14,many,TGTGCCAGCAGCTTACAGGGCTATAACACTGAAGCTTTCTTT,CASSLQGYNTEAFF
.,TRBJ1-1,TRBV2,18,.,TGTGCCAGCAGTGAGACGGGGGGCGAAGCCCCTACCAACACTGAAGCTTTCTTT,CASSETGGEAPTNTEAFF
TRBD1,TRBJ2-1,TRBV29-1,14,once,TGCAGCGTTTGGACAGGGGAACTTTACAATGAGCAGTTCTTC,CSVWTGELYNEQFF
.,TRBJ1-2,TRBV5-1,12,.,TGCGCCAGCAGCCCGGAGGTGGGTGGCTACACCTTC,CASSPEVGGYTF
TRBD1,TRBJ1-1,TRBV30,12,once,TGTGCCTGGGACAGGGGGAGCACTGAAGCTTTCTTT,CAWDRGSTEAFF
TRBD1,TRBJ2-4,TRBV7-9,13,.,TGTGCCAGCAGCTCAGGGGGCGCAGGCATTCAGTACTTC,CASSSGGAGIQYF
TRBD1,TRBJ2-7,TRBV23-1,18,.,TGCGCCAGCAGTCGGGAGCCTAAGACAGGGATCCGGCCCTACGAGCAGTACTTC,CASSREPKTGIRPYEQYF
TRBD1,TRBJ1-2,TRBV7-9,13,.,TGTGCCAGCAGCCCGGACAGGATCGATGGCTACACCTTC,CASSPDRIDGYTF
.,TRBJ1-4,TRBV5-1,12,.,TGCGCCAGCAGCTTAACATATGAAAAACTGTTTTTT,CASSLTYEKLFF
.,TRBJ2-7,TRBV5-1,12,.,TGCGCCAGCAGCCCCCTAGGTTACGAGCAGTACTTC,CASSPLGYEQYF
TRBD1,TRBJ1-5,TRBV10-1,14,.,TGCGCCAGACTCCATGACAGGGATCACCAGCCCCAGCATTTT,CARLHDRDHQPQHF
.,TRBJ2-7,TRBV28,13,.,TGTGCCAGCAGTCCAAATTCAGGGTTCGAGCAGTACTTC,CASSPNSGFEQYF
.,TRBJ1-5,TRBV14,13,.,TGTGCCAGCAGCCAAGAATTGGGCCAGCCCCAGCATTTT,CASSQELGQPQHF
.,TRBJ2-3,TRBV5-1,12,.,TGCGCCAGCAGCCCCTTCACAGATACGCAGTATTTT,CASSPFTDTQYF
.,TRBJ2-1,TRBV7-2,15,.,TGTGCCAGCAGCTTAGGCCAGCTAGCGTGGGGTGAGCAGTTCTTC,CASSLGQLAWGEQFF
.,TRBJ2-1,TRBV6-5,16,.,TGTGCCAGCAGTTACGCGGGACAGAGCTCCTACAATGAGCAGTTCTTC,CASSYAGQSSYNEQFF
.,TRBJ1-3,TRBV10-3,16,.,TGTGCCATCAGTGAGTCTGAGGAGGGCTCTGGAAACACCATATATTTT,CAISESEEGSGNTIYF
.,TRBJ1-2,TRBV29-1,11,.,TGCAGCGTGTCAGGGTTTTGGGGCTACACCTTC,CSVSGFWGYTF
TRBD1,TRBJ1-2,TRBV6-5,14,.,TGTGCCAGCAGGCCGACAGGGAACAGGCGTGGCTACACCTTC,CASRPTGNRRGYTF
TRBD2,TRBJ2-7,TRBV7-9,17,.,TGTGCCAGCAGCTTGGACCGGACTAGCGGAAAAGCCTACGAGCAGTACTTC,CASSLDRTSGKAYEQYF
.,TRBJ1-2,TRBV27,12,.,TGTGCCAGCAGTTCTCCAGCAGGAGGCTACACCTTC,CASSSPAGGYTF
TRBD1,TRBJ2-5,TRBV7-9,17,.,TGTGCCAGCAGCACCCTAAGGACAGGGAGATTCTGGGAGACCCAGTACTTC,CASSTLRTGRFWETQYF
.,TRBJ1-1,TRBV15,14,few,TGTGCCACCAGCAGAGACAGGGGTGGCACTGAAGCTTTCTTT,CATSRDRGGTEAFF
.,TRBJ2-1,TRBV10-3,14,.,TGTGCCATCGGGGTCGGCCAGGGAAACAATGAGCAGTTCTTC,CAIGVGQGNNEQFF
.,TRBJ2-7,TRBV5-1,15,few,TGCGCCAGCAGCTTGTGGAGTGAGGGCTCCTACGAGCAGTACTTC,CASSLWSEGSYEQYF
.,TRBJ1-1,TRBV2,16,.,TGTGCCAGCAGTGAAGAAGCACTCAGGGGCAACACTGAAGCTTTCTTT,CASSEEALRGNTEAFF
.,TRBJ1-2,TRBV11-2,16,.,TGTGCCAGCAGCTCTGTTAGGGGGACGGCAAACTATGGCTACACCTTC,CASSSVRGTANYGYTF
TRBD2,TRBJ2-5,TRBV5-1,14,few,TGCGCCAGCAGCTTGGGTAGCGGGGTAGAGACCCAGTACTTC,CASSLGSGVETQYF
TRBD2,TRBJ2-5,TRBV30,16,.,TGTGCCTGGAGTCAACTAGCGGGGGGTACGGGAGAGACCCAGTACTTC,CAWSQLAGGTGETQYF
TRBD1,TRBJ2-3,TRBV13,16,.,TGTGCCAGCAGCCCAGGGGGGACAGGGCTCACAGATACGCAGTATTTT,CASSPGGTGLTDTQYF
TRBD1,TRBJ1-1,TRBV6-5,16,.,TGTGCCAGCAGTTACTGGGACAGGGGACGTAACACTGAAGCTTTCTTT,CASSYWDRGRNTEAFF
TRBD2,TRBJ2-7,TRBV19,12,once,TGTGCCAGCCGGGGGGGCTCCTACGAGCAGTACTTC,CASRGGSYEQYF
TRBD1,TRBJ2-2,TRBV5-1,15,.,TGCGCCAGCAGCTCGGGACAGGGAGTCACCGGGGAGCTGTTTTTT,CASSSGQGVTGELFF
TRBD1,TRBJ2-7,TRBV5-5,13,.,TGTGCCATTCCCCTCAGACAGGGGCACGAGCAGTACTTC,CAIPLRQGHEQYF
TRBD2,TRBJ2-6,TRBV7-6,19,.,TGTGCCAGCAGCTTAGCGCCTAGCGGGAGCCTCTCTGGGGCCAACGTCCTGACTTTC,CASSLAPSGSLSGANVLTF
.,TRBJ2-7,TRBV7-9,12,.,TGTGCCAGCAACCGAGGGCTCTACGAGCAGTACTTC,CASNRGLYEQYF
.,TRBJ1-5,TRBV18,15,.,TGTGCCAGCTCACCAGAGGGACATATCAATCAGCCCCAGCATTTT,CASSPEGHINQPQHF